The 8 T cell receptor beta chains listed next were all sequenced from one sample in a study of blood T cells in healthy people across ages. Alongside a J-beta primer mix, a sample-barcoded 5' primer served in a second PCR lasting about 6 to 11 cycles. TCRdb called the 5' RACE reads again in MiXCR, with one record for every CDR3 protein. The sample lists fewer than 2,000,000 distinct CDR3 sequences; around 36% were seen once. Material: blood. These receptors came from a woman in her 30s in good health.

V gene TRBV27 combines with J gene TRBJ2-1; 9 bases are a match to TRBD1. CDR3 length: 15 amino acids. Germline CDR1 is MNHEY and CDR2 is SMNVEV (reference sequence). The V and J ends lost 5 bases and 3 bases, in that order; junction bases with no gene match: 5. The CDR3 DNA reads as TGTGCCAGCAGTCCTGGGACAGGGAACTACAATGAGCAGTTCTTC. Translation: CASSPGTGNYNEQFF.

The chain carries TRBV10-1 and TRBJ2-1; D remains unclear. Germline lookup yields CDR1 WNHNN and CDR2 SYGVQD (reference sequence). V lost 8 bases and J lost 7, with 24 bases in between. This CDR3 region has 16 residues. CDR3 nucleotide sequence: TGCGCCAGCTCCTCCTCGCGCCCCGATGGCTCTAATGAGCAGTTCTTC. Translated: CASSSSRPDGSNEQFF.

The J gene is TRBJ2-7, the V gene TRBV20-1, with TRBD2 identical over 13 bases. V lost 0 bases to trimming and J lost 5 bases; unmatched junction nucleotides: 10. Germline loops: CDR1 DFQATT, CDR2 SNEGSKA (reference sequence). This CDR3 comprises 17 residues. The CDR3: CSARDPWTSGSPNEQYF. The CDR3 DNA reads TGCAGTGCTAGAGATCCCTGGACTAGCGGGAGTCCCAACGAGCAGTACTTC.

In DNA form, the CDR3 reads TGTGCCAGCAGGCCGGGACAGGTAGCTAACTATGGCTACACCTTC. Encoded protein: CASRPGQVANYGYTF. V gene TRBV28 combines with J gene TRBJ1-2, with 8 bases lining up with TRBD1. The junction had 6 bases not matched to a gene; V was cut back by 6 bases and J by 0 bases. In germline, CDR1 is MDHEN, CDR2 SYDVKM. This CDR3 spans 15 amino acids.

This clonotype was seen a few times. This sequence joins TRBV4-1 and TRBJ2-5; 8 positions agree with TRBD2. CDR1 and CDR2 from the germline V gene are MGHRA and YSYEKL. J lost 2 bases, V lost 2 bases, and 10 bases had no gene match. The length of the CDR3 is 17 residues. The CDR3 is CASSQQIRAGGQETQYF. The CDR3 DNA sequence: TGCGCCAGCAGCCAACAAATAAGGGCGGGGGGACAAGAGACCCAGTACTTC.

The V call is TRBV20-1, the J call TRBJ2-1, with D uncertain. The V gene's germline CDR1 is DFQATT and CDR2 SNEGSKA (reference sequence). The CDR3 length is 15 residues. In DNA, the CDR3 is TGCAGCGCATACCGAGCCTGGAGTGACTACAATGAGCAGTTCTTC. Protein product: CSAYRAWSDYNEQFF.

This clonotype was seen a handful of times. J is TRBJ2-7 and V is TRBV7-8; 7 bases fit TRBD2. Germline V gene data show CDR1 as SGHVS and CDR2 as FQNEAQ. The CDR3 spans 15 residues. V was pared by 0 bases and J by 7 bases, with 9 bases of the junction left unmatched. CDR3 loop: CASSLAASWGGEQYF. DNA of the CDR3: TGTGCCAGCAGCTTAGCTGCTAGCTGGGGGGGGGAGCAGTACTTC. The whole variable domain, remainder taken from reference TRBV7-8 and TRBJ2-7, is GAGVSQSPRYKVAKRGQDVALRCDPISGHVSLFWYQQALGQGPEFLTYFQNEAQLDKSGLPSDRFFAERPEGSVSTLKIQRTQQEDSAVYLCASSLAASWGGEQYFGPGTRLTVT.

V and J are TRBV7-9 and TRBJ2-1, with TRBD2 matching 7 bases. The CDR3 has 17 amino acids. Germline CDR1 and CDR2: SEHNR and FQNEAQ (reference sequence). Trimming took 4 bases from V and 6 from J; bases not matched to a gene: 15. The CDR3 coding sequence is TGTGCCAGCAGCTCTAAGCTAGCGGCACCACCAGGCAATGAGCAGTTCTTC. Protein product: CASSSKLAAPPGNEQFF.